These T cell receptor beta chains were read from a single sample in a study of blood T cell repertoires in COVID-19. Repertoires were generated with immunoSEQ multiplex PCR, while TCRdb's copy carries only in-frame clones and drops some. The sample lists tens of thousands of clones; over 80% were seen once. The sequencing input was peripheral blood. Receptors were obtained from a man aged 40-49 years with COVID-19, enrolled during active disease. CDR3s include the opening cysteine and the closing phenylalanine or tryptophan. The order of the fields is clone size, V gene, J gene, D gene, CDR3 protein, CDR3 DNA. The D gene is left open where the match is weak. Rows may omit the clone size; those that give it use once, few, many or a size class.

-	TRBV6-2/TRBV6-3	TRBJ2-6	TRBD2	CASSFELAGGSSGANVLTF	TGTGCCAGCAGTTTTGAACTAGCGGGGGGAAGCTCTGGGGCCAACGTCCTGACTTTC
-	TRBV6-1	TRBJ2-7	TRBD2	CASSDLAGVTVYEQYF	TGTGCCAGCAGTGACCTAGCGGGAGTAACGGTATACGAGCAGTACTTC
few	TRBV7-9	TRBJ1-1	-	CASSSLSNTEAFF	TGTGCCAGCAGCTCTCTGTCGAACACTGAAGCTTTCTTT
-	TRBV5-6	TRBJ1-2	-	CASSLITVRGYTF	TGTGCCAGCAGCTTGATCACGGTGCGGGGCTACACCTTC
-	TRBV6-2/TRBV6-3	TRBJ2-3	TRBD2	CASSKGLAGGSTDTQYF	TGTGCCAGCAGTAAGGGACTAGCGGGGGGATCCACAGATACGCAGTATTTT
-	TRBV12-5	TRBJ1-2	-	CASAGPIYGYTF	TGTGCTAGTGCAGGGCCCATCTATGGCTACACCTTC
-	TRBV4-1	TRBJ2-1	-	CASSQVLRRGYLGNEQFF	TGCGCCAGCAGCCAAGTCTTGAGAAGGGGGTACCTAGGTAATGAGCAGTTCTTC
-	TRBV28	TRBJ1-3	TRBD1	CASGRTGISSGNTIYF	TGTGCCAGCGGCAGGACAGGGATTTCGAGTGGAAACACCATATATTTT
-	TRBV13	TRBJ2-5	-	CASSLRTAGPQETQYF	TGTGCCAGCAGCTTGAGGACGGCGGGGCCACAAGAGACCCAGTACTTC
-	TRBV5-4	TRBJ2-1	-	CASSSKKQGSLNNEQFF	TGTGCCAGCAGCTCGAAAAAACAGGGATCCTTGAATAATGAGCAGTTCTTC
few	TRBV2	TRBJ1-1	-	CASSADSYTEAFF	TGTGCCAGCAGCGCGGACAGCTACACTGAAGCTTTCTTT
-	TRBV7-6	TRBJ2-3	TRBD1	CASSLPPDRGDSTDTQYF	TGTGCCAGCAGCTTACCCCCGGACAGGGGCGACTCCACAGATACGCAGTATTTT
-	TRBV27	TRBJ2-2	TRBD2	CASSLFYSGGANTGELFF	TGTGCCAGCAGCCTCTTCTATAGCGGGGGGGCGAACACCGGGGAGCTGTTTTTT
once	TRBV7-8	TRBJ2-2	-	CASGLTEITGELFF	TGTGCCAGCGGGCTGACAGAAATCACCGGGGAGCTGTTTTTT